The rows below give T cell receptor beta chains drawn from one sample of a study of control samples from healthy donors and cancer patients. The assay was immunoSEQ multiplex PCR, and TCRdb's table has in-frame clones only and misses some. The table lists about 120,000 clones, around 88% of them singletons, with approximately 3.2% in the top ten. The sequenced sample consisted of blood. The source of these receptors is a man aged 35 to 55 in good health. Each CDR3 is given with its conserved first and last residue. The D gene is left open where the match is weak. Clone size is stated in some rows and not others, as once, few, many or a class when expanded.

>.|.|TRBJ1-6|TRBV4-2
CASSQVTGTQNSPLHF
TGTGCCAGCAGCCAAGTCACCGGGACGCAGAATTCACCCCTCCACTTT
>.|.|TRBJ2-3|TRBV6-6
CASSYPGTDTQYF
TGTGCCAGCAGTTACCCGGGGACCGATACGCAGTATTTT
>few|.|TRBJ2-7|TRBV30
CASRVSYEQYF
TGTGCCTCCAGGGTATCCTACGAGCAGTACTTC
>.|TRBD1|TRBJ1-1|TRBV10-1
CASSESTGRRTEAFF
TGCGCCAGCAGTGAGTCGACAGGGCGGAGGACTGAAGCTTTCTTT
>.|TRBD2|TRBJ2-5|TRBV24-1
CATSDPLPSGGLETQYF
TGTGCCACCAGTGACCCCCTCCCTAGCGGGGGTCTGGAGACCCAGTACTTC
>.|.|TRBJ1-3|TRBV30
CAWSVTETGNTIYF
TGTGCCTGGAGTGTAACGGAAACTGGAAACACCATATATTTT
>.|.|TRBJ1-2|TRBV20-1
CSAMGNYGYTF
TGCAGTGCTATGGGGAACTATGGCTACACCTTC
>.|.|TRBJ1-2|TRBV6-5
CASSSGYGYTF
TGTGCCAGCAGTTCGGGTTATGGCTACACCTTC
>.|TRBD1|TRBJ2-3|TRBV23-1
CASNTGTDSTDTQYF
TGCGCCAGCAACACCGGGACAGACAGCACAGATACGCAGTATTTT
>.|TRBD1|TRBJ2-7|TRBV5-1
CASSLAEGARYEQYF
TGCGCCAGCAGCTTGGCAGAGGGGGCTCGATACGAGCAGTACTTC
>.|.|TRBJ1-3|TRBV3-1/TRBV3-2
CASSVQAFSGNTIYF
TGTGCCAGCAGCGTCCAAGCCTTCTCTGGAAACACCATATATTTT
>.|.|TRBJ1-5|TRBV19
CASTRTQGNQPQHF
TGTGCCAGTACCAGAACCCAGGGAAATCAGCCCCAGCATTTT
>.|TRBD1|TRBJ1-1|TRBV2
CASSERGHRRMNTEAFF
TGTGCCAGCAGTGAAAGGGGGCATCGGCGCATGAACACTGAAGCTTTCTTT
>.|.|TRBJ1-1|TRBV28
CASSHKQGNTEAFF
TGTGCCAGCAGTCATAAACAGGGGAACACTGAAGCTTTCTTT
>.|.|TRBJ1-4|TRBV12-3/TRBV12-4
CASSFRMNEKLFF
TGTGCCAGCAGTTTTAGGATGAATGAAAAACTGTTTTTT
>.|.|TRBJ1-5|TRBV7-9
CASSLVEGNQPQHF
TGTGCCAGCAGCTTAGTTGAGGGCAATCAGCCCCAGCATTTT
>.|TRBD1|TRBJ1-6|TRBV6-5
CASNRGGRSPLHF
TGTGCCAGCAACAGGGGGGGACGGTCACCCCTCCACTTT
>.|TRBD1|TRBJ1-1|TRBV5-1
CASNPGTGMTEAFF
TGCGCCAGCAACCCTGGGACAGGGATGACTGAAGCTTTCTTT
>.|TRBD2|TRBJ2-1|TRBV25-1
CASSPHLLAGGHNEQFF
TGTGCCAGCAGTCCCCACCTCCTAGCGGGGGGTCACAATGAGCAGTTCTTC
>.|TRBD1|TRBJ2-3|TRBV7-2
CATRGTGGSDTQYF
TGTGCCACCAGAGGGACAGGGGGCTCAGATACGCAGTATTTT
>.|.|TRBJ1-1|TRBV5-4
CASRQRGNTEAFF
TGTGCCAGCAGACAAAGGGGGAACACTGAAGCTTTCTTT
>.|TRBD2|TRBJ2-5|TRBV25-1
CASRRGGQETQYF
TGTGCCAGCAGGCGGGGGGGACAAGAGACCCAGTACTTC
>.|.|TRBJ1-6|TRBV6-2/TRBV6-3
CASSYDAGSPLHF
TGTGCCAGCAGTTACGATGCAGGATCACCCCTCCACTTT
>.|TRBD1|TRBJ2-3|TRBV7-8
CASSLAGTGTDTQYF
TGTGCCAGCAGCTTAGCTGGGACAGGCACAGATACGCAGTATTTT
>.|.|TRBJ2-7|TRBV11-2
CASSLVGGREQYF
TGTGCCAGCAGCTTAGTTGGGGGCCGGGAGCAGTACTTC
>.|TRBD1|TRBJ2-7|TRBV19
CASAGTGEISEQYF
TGTGCCAGTGCCGGGACAGGCGAGATATCCGAGCAGTACTTC
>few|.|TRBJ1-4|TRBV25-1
CASSDTGKTNEKLFF
TGTGCCAGCAGTGACACAGGGAAAACTAATGAAAAACTGTTTTTT
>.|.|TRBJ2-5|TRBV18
CASSRDLQETQYF
TGTGCCAGCTCCCGGGACCTCCAAGAGACCCAGTACTTC
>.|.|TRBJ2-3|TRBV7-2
CASSLGRGGTDTQYF
TGTGCCAGCAGCTTAGGTAGGGGGGGGACAGATACGCAGTATTTT
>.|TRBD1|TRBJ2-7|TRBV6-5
CASSSTGRRNEQYF
TGTGCCAGCAGTTCGACAGGGAGACGAAACGAGCAGTACTTC
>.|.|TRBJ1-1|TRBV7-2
CASSLQGTTEAFF
TGTGCCAGCAGCTTACAGGGTACGACTGAAGCTTTCTTT
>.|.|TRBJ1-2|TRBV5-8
CASRLGHNYGYTF
TGTGCCAGCAGACTGGGACACAACTATGGCTACACCTTC
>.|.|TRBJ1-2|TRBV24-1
CATSDPGQLYGYTF
TGTGCCACCAGTGACCCCGGACAGCTCTATGGCTACACCTTC
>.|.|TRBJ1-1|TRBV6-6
CASSPQLNTEAFF
TGTGCCAGCAGTCCCCAGTTGAACACTGAAGCTTTCTTT
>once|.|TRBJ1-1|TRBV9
CASSPGHLNTEAFF
TGTGCCAGCAGCCCGGGACACCTCAACACTGAAGCTTTCTTT
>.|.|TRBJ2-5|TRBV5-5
CASSFFISETQYF
TGTGCCAGCAGCTTTTTTATTTCTGAGACCCAGTACTTC
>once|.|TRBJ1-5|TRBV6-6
CASSYPQGRDQPQHF
TGTGCCAGCAGTTACCCACAGGGTAGGGATCAGCCCCAGCATTTT
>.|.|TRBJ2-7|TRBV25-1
CASSDTGPLGYEQYF
TGTGCCAGCAGTGATACAGGGCCCCTGGGCTACGAGCAGTACTTC
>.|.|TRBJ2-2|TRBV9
CASSGTGTGELFF
TGTGCCAGCAGCGGAACAGGGACCGGGGAGCTGTTTTTT
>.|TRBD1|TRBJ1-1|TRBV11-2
CASRPMGQINTEAFF
TGTGCCAGCAGACCGATGGGACAGATTAACACTGAAGCTTTCTTT
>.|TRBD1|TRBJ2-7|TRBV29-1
CSVLQGAGYEQYF
TGCAGCGTTCTACAGGGGGCAGGCTACGAGCAGTACTTC
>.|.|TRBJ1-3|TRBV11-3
CASSLGPLGGNTIYF
TGTGCCAGCAGCTTAGGCCCCCTGGGTGGAAACACCATATATTTT
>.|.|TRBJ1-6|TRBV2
CASSESQILNSPLHF
TGTGCCAGCAGTGAAAGTCAGATACTGAATTCACCCCTCCACTTT
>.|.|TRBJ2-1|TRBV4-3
CASSRSTSYSSYNEQFF
TGCGCCAGCAGCCGATCGACTAGTTACAGCTCCTACAATGAGCAGTTCTTC
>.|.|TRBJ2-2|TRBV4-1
CASSQNRVTGELFF
TGCGCCAGCAGCCAAAACAGGGTAACCGGGGAGCTGTTTTTT
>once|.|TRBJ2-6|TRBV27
CASSARTVASGANVLTF
TGTGCCAGCAGTGCCAGGACAGTGGCCTCTGGGGCCAACGTCCTGACTTTC
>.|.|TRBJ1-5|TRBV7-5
CVRSLGGTGNQPQHF
TGTGTCAGAAGCTTGGGGGGGACGGGCAATCAGCCCCAGCATTTT
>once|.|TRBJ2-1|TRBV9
CASSSPGTSVAYNEQFF
TGTGCCAGCAGCTCTCCCGGGACCTCGGTCGCCTACAATGAGCAGTTCTTC
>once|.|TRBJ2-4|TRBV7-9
CAIGVIAKNIQYF
TGTGCAATCGGGGTCATAGCCAAAAACATTCAGTACTTC
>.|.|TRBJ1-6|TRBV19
CASTPRWGSSYNSPLHF
TGTGCCAGTACCCCCCGCTGGGGAAGCTCCTATAATTCACCCCTCCACTTT
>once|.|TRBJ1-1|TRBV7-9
CASSLPGRMNTEAFF
TGTGCCAGCAGCTTACCCGGACGTATGAACACTGAAGCTTTCTTT
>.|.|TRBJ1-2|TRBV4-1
CASSQEVTDWYGYTF
TGCGCCAGCAGCCAAGAAGTCACGGACTGGTATGGCTACACCTTC
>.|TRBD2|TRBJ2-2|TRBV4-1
CARSRQTLAGGNTGELFF
TGCGCCCGCAGCCGACAGACGCTAGCGGGGGGGAACACCGGGGAGCTGTTTTTT